The clone carrying this T cell receptor (beta chain) has only one observation. Its target is not known. The data stem from a study of monozygotic twins with cystic fibrosis. In germline, CDR1 is LNHNV, CDR2 YYDKDF (reference sequence). The CDR3 is 15 residues long. V trimming: 3 bases; J trimming: 0 bases; junction bases outside the gene matches: 3. The table came from immunoSEQ multiplex PCR; TCRdb's copy has only in-frame clones and leaves some out. This sample carries around 11,000 clones, roughly 96% of them seen once, and the ten largest clones take more than 0.8%. Study results and caveats: Median Simpson clonality of 0.0095 suggested naive T cells predominated.

Sequencing used blood. The source of this sequence is a boy between 10 and 17 years old with cystic fibrosis. The genes are TRBV15 and TRBJ2-7, with 9 bases matching TRBD2. The CDR3 DNA reads TGTGCCACCAGCAGGTCTAGCGGGGACTCCTACGAGCAGTACTTC. It specifies CATSRSSGDSYEQYF.